Sequencing of this T cell receptor beta chain was carried out in a study of T cells in Graves' hyperthyroidism and ophthalmopathy. Across the study: The blood sample was taken at first diagnosis, before treatment began.

Amplified TCR beta CDR3 regions came from RNA transcripts. A first-round RT-PCR of the TCR CDR3 used the HTBI primer set. Each CDR3 protein is one row after TCRdb ran MiXCR on the multiplex PCR reads. This table has 500,000 to 700,000 distinct CDR3 sequences, over 15% appearing once. The CDR3 is made up of 13 amino acids. The germline V and J ends were trimmed by 9 bases and 3 bases, with 12 bases remaining between them. Germline lookup yields CDR1 LNHDA and CDR2 SQIVND (reference sequence). General study points: For ophthalmopathy, model prediction preceded onset by a median roughly 6.3 months.

For this clonotype: Its antigen is not known.

Exclusion of a patient resulted from uncontrolled infection, other autoimmune disease, pregnancy or lactation. This receptor was taken from a woman younger than 35 with Graves' hyperthyroidism. The sample was blood. The chain couples TRBV19 to TRBJ2-1; TRBD2 is a possible D gene (6 bases). DNA for the CDR3: TGTGCCAGCTGGTGGCGGGGCTACAATGAGCAGTTCTTC. Residues: CASWWRGYNEQFF. Variable domain in full (rest from reference TRBV19 and TRBJ2-1): DGGITQSPKYLFRKEGQNVTLSCEQNLNHDAMYWYRQDPGQGLRLIYYSQIVNDFQKGDIAEGYSVSREKKESFPLTVTSAQKNPTAFYLCASWWRGYNEQFFGPGTRLTVL.